The 4 T cell receptor beta chains given below trace back to one sample, sequenced in a study of cytomegalovirus exposure and HLA in healthy donors. TCRdb's copy holds only in-frame clones and misses some; the assay was immunoSEQ multiplex PCR. The table lists around 160,000 clones, roughly 91% of them singletons. Specimen: PBMCs. The origin of the receptors is a man between 18 and 29 years old in good health and CMV-seronegative.

The genes are TRBV5-4 and TRBJ2-7; TRBD2 aligns across 9 bases. The J segment lost 5 bases and the V segment lost 3 bases, leaving 12 bases of the junction unmatched. There are 16 residues in the CDR3. Per the germline V gene, CDR1 is SGHNT and CDR2 is YYREEE (reference sequence). The CDR3 DNA is TGTGCCAGCAGCTCACCGGGACTAGCTTATCGCCACGAGCAGTACTTC. The encoded protein is CASSSPGLAYRHEQYF.

The V and J genes are TRBV27 and TRBJ2-7; perhaps TRBD1 as D (6 bases). V lost 10 bases and J lost 5, with 21 bases in between. CDR1 is MNHEY, CDR2 SMNVEV, per germline (reference sequence). This CDR3 has 14 residues. This CDR3 is CANLIHRVSHEQYV. The CDR3 nucleotides are TGTGCCAACCTAATACACAGGGTTTCCCACGAGCAGTACGTC.

The chain recombines TRBV7-9 with TRBJ1-4; no definite D call. The CDR3 length is 15 residues. CDR1 and CDR2 (germline): SEHNR, FQNEAQ (reference sequence). V gave up 5 bases and J gave up 3 bases, with 13 bases separating them. The CDR3 loop reads CASSLRRGSNEKLFF. Written as DNA, the CDR3 is TGTGCCAGCAGCCTCCGCCGGGGATCTAATGAAAAACTGTTTTTT.

CDR3 nucleotides: TGTGCCAGCAGCTTGGAACAGGAAGAGACCCAGTACTTC. Translation gives CASSLEQEETQYF. The rearrangement joins TRBV5-4 to TRBJ2-5; possibly TRBD1 for D (5 bases). CDR1 and CDR2 (germline): SGHNT, YYREEE (reference sequence). The V end was cut by 0 bases, the J end by 3 bases, with 6 bases between. The CDR3 totals 13 residues. The full variable domain, in which reference TRBV5-4 and TRBJ2-5 provide the parts outside the CDR3, is ETGVTQSPTHLIKTRGQQVTLRCSSQSGHNTVSWYQQALGQGPQFIFQYYREEENGRGNFPPRFSGLQFPNYSSELNVNALELDDSALYLCASSLEQEETQYFGPGTRLLVL.